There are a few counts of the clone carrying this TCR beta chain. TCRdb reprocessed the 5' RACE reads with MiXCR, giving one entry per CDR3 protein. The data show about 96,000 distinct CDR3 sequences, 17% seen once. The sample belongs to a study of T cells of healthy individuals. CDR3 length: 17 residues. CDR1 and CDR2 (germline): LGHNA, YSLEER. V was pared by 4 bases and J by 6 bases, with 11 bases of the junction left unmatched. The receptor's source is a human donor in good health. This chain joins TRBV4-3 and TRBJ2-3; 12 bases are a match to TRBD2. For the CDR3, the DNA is TGCGCCAGCAGCCTCAATCCGGGACTAGCGGGCCCCGATACGCAGTATTTT. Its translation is CASSLNPGLAGPDTQYF.